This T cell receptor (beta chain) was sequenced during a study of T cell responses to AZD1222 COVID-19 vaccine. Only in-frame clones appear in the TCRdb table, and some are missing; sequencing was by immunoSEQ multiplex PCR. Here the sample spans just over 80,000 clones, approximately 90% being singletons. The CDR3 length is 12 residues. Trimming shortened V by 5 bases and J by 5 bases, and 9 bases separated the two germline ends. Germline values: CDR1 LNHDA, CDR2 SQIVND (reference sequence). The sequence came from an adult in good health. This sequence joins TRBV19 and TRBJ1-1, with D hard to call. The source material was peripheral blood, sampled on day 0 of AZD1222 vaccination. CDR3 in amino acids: CASSPGETEAFF. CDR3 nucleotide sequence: TGTGCCAGTAGTCCCGGAGAGACTGAAGCTTTCTTT.